Shown below are 3 T cell receptor beta chains from a single sample sequenced in a study of blood T cell repertoires in COVID-19. Method: immunoSEQ multiplex PCR; TCRdb's copy keeps in-frame clones and lacks some. Among tens of thousands of clones listed, around 84% were seen once. The sequenced material came from peripheral blood. Receptors originate from a woman of 80 years or more in a cohort sampled during active or convalescent COVID-19.

This clone was seen a single time. The chain links TRBV5-6 to TRBJ1-3, with D tentatively TRBD1 (6 bases). The CDR3 is made up of 14 amino acids. Germline V lookup: CDR1 SGHDT, CDR2 YYEEEE. The V and J ends lost 5 bases and 0 bases respectively, with 9 bases between them. The CDR3 region is CASSTGSSGNTIYF. For the CDR3, the DNA is TGTGCCAGCAGTACAGGGTCCTCTGGAAACACCATATATTTT.

The CDR3 is CAISGQGTSSGANVLTF. CDR3 bases: TGTGCCATCAGTGGACAGGGGACCAGCTCTGGGGCCAACGTCCTGACTTTC. V gene TRBV10-3 combines with J gene TRBJ2-6, with 8 bases matching TRBD1. The J segment lost 0 bases and the V segment lost 4 bases, leaving 5 bases of the junction unmatched. The germline CDR1 and CDR2 sequences are ENHRY and SYGVKD. CDR3 length: 17 residues.

The rearrangement uses TRBV30 and TRBJ2-3, with 9 bases that match TRBD2. Germline V gene lookup returns CDR1 GTSNPN and CDR2 SVGIG (reference sequence). The CDR3 contains 17 residues. V lost 0 bases to trimming and J lost 0 bases; unmatched junction nucleotides: 7. Here the CDR3 DNA reads TGTGCCTGGAGTGTGACCGCCCTAGCGGGGAGCACAGATACGCAGTATTTT. Translation gives CAWSVTALAGSTDTQYF.